This T cell receptor (beta chain) was sequenced during a study of Ad26.COV2.S vaccination and SARS-CoV-2 variants listed by TCRdb under 2021. About the investigation overall: Vaccine-arm donors were drawn from COV1001, a multicentre, randomized, double-blind, placebo-controlled phase I-IIa trial of Ad26.COV2.S in healthy adults. Dosing of Ad26.COV2.S was intramuscular, at either 5x10^10 or 1x10^11 viral particles, delivered as one shot or as two shots spaced 56 days apart. TCRbeta repertoire sequencing was used to assess the specificity and breadth of SARS-CoV-2-reactive T cell receptors after Ad26.COV2.S vaccination. A total of some 30 samples were included in the TCR-sequenced set, comprising approximately 20 Ad26.COV2.S vaccine recipients, 5 placebo recipients and 8 SARS-CoV-2 convalescent individuals. Trial participants were randomized into five groups of five: low-dose or high-dose Ad26.COV2.S given once or twice, or placebo on both occasions. Blinding of investigators to trial group allocation was maintained during experiments and outcome assessment. Overall results and qualifications from the work: Higher spike-specific TCR breadth was observed in Ad26.COV2.S recipients than in placebo recipients (P = 0.0014). After vaccination, substantial breadth of spike-specific CD8+ and CD4+ T cell responses was reported. It was noted by the authors that total T cell responses may have been underestimated by the TCR breadth and depth analyses. Vaccine and placebo recipients had comparable non-spike TCR breadth, which fits with the vaccine containing only spike. The study lacked the statistical power to compare responses across vaccine doses or regimens.

The treatment or condition label here, explained by the study, means: 15 to 20 received Ad26.COV2.S at low or high dose, single or two shots; 5 received placebo; per-sample allocation not given. For vaccine and placebo recipients, repertoires were sequenced using samples collected on day 63 after the first injection. In Cohort 1b, 20 to 25 adults aged 18-55 years were enrolled at a single site in Boston, USA, between 29 July and 7 August 2020. Ad26.COV2.S was a replication-incompetent adenovirus type 26 vector that expressed a prefusion-stabilized SARS-CoV-2 spike protein derived from the original Wuhan strain. The immunoSEQ Assay was used to sequence TCRbeta CDR3 regions. After extraction, genomic DNA underwent amplification by bias-controlled multiplex PCR, followed by high-throughput sequencing. From the authors' description of their analysis: To quantify the absolute abundance of each unique TCRbeta CDR3 region, sequences were collapsed and filtered. Usable DNA was measured by amplifying reference genes present in all nucleated cells, and TCRbeta template counts were normalized to that usable DNA to estimate T cell fraction. Repertoire TCRs were annotated as SARS-CoV-2-specific by exact matching of V gene, CDR3 amino acid sequence and J gene to a known reactive TCR set. The reference SARS-CoV-2 TCR set was derived from MIRA and filtered for enrichment in COVID-19-positive ImmuneCODE repertoires, a step that removed public or cross-reactive TCRs. Using the MIRA antigens, annotated TCRs were further analysed by specific ORF or by position within an ORF. Breadth was defined as annotated unique rearrangements over total unique productive rearrangements; depth was the summed frequency of those rearrangements. Group comparisons of TCR breadth used two-sided Wilcoxon rank-sum tests. TCRdb provides this immuneACCESS table in a form limited to in-frame rearrangements. Some clones are lacking; in checked studies, under half of them reflect an unresolved V gene, and why the rest are absent is not known. The DNA was the basis for D and trimming; V, J and clone size are from that table. The sample table records around 300,000 clones; approximately 90% of these occur just once. The ten largest clones add up to 6.4% of the sample.

V is pared back by 9 bases and J by 7 bases, with 12 bases lying between the germline termini. The germline V gene (reference sequence) supplies CDR1 LNHDA and CDR2 SQIVND. Inclusive of the bounding cysteine and phenylalanine, the CDR3 is 11 residues long. Just CDR3 DNA is preserved here, 33 bases in frame from base 1. This clone was seen just once. Its binding antigen is unknown. Per-base qualities were not stored, and no clone one base away is much larger. Here the chain combines TRBV19 and TRBJ1-1; the D gene lacks a confident call. Material: peripheral blood, obtained in a trial of Ad26.COV2.S vaccine versus placebo. The receptor was isolated from a person aged 18-60 years who received the Ad26.COV2.S COVID-19 vaccine or a placebo. Read as DNA, the sequence is TGTGCCAGCGATCGTCGCGGTGAAGCTTTCTTT. It codes for CASDRRGEAFF.